Sequencing of this T cell receptor beta chain was carried out in a study of cytomegalovirus exposure and HLA in healthy donors (dated by TCRdb to 2015 to 2018). Context from the whole study: A later analysis indicated that the 120 validation repertoires were generated on the platform also employed for the 600 to 750 repertoires of the first cohort. The study was designed to test whether signatures of past pathogen exposure could be identified by cataloging public T cell receptors. A separate validation cohort of roughly 120 different subjects was used in addition to the approximately 640-subject first cohort. The study combined high-throughput TCR immunosequencing, statistical association of individual TCRs with disease status, and machine learning to predict cytomegalovirus infection status.

Donors formed part of the validation cohort, which comprised some 120 subjects and was distinct from the first cohort of 666 subjects. Turning to this clone: This clone's antigen is unknown. No base quality values were provided; no much bigger clone lies one nucleotide off.

The method behind the library was the immunoSEQ multiplex PCR assay. Regarding the original processing steps: A statistical classification framework was built for diagnosing cytomegalovirus status from the catalog of TCR beta chain sequences. As stored in TCRdb, this immuneACCESS dataset retains in-frame rearrangements with V and J assigned. A fraction of the clones does not appear; measured against another copy, unresolved V genes explain less than half of the discrepancy, and the remainder lacks a known reason. That table supplies the V and J calls and clone size; D and trimming were determined from the DNA. In all, the sample holds hundreds of thousands of clones, and around four fifths of those were seen once. 4.5% to 7% of the sample lies in the top ten. V was cut back by 2 bases and J by 8 bases, leaving a gap of 12 bases between them. From a lookup of the germline V gene (reference sequence), CDR1 and CDR2 are SEHNR and FQNEAQ. The CDR3 starts with the cysteine, ends with the phenylalanine, and has 13 residues. The only DNA kept is the CDR3, 39 bases in frame from the first base.

Study-wide findings and limitations: The study listed 164 TCR beta chains as associated with cytomegalovirus. A few of the identified cytomegalovirus-associated TCR beta chains were confirmed in vitro to be specific for cytomegalovirus antigens. The authors suggested that the approach could potentially be generalized to other disease states and immunological phenotypes. In a later analysis, TCRs clustered in the first cohort were found to also tend to co-occur in the 120 or so validation repertoires, with over 90% of cluster scores above 0. Most TCR sequences were observed very rarely across donors, whereas some public TCRs were present in many individuals. The classifier was reported to diagnose cytomegalovirus status with high specificity and sensitivity in both the original cohort and the validation cohort. A later analysis had no HLA typing for the validation cohort, so co-occurrence there was scored across all 130 or so repertoires.

The TCR was taken from a woman aged 18-29 years in good health and CMV-seronegative. Sequencing was performed on PBMCs. In this chain, TRBV7-9 is recombined with TRBJ1-2; the D gene is unclear. The CDR3 here reads CASSLTDQGGYTF. At the DNA level, the sequence is TGTGCCAGCAGCTTAACTGACCAAGGGGGCTACACCTTC. Extended through the reference TRBV7-9 and TRBJ1-2 proteins, this CDR3 yields the full variable domain: DTGVSQNPRHKITKRGQNVTFRCDPISEHNRLYWYRQTLGQGPEFLTYFQNEAQLEKSRLLSDRFSAERPKGSFSTLEIQRTEQGDSAMYLCASSLTDQGGYTFGSGTRLTVV.